Sequencing of this T cell receptor (beta chain) was carried out in a study of T cell repertoires in cytomegalovirus infection. Looking at the study overall: Both CMV infection and a matching HLA type were indicated by public TCR beta signatures. Study-wide results and caveats: Dominant in the ex vivo response were TCR beta clonotypes restricted by HLA-C and specific for CMV. Cumulative public TCR beta family frequency identified CMV carriers with the relevant HLA.

CDR3 size: 15 residues. The germline gives CDR1 SGHVS, CDR2 FQNEAQ. Trimming pared 5 bases from V and 12 bases from J, leaving 20 bases between. Points on this clonotype: Its target is unknown.

TCRdb reprocessed the reads with MiXCR, giving one entry per CDR3 protein. This sample yields some 180,000 distinct CDR3 sequences, of which roughly a fifth are seen a single time; less than 3% belongs to the top ten. This TCR derives from a human donor in good health (CMV status not recorded). Some clones in this sample may be carry-over from other donors' samples. Material: PBMCs. The chain uses TRBV7-8 and TRBJ1-6; tentative D call: TRBD1 (5 bases). This chain's CDR3 is CASSLGTPYSLPLHF. CDR3 nucleotides: TGTGCCAGCAGCCTAGGGACCCCTTACTCACTACCCCTCCACTTT. The full variable domain, rest sourced from reference TRBV7-8 and TRBJ1-6, is GAGVSQSPRYKVAKRGQDVALRCDPISGHVSLFWYQQALGQGPEFLTYFQNEAQLDKSGLPSDRFFAERPEGSVSTLKIQRTQQEDSAVYLCASSLGTPYSLPLHFGNGTRLTVT.